A selection of T cell receptor beta chains follows, all from one sample in a study of blood T cell repertoires in COVID-19. TCRdb's copy holds only in-frame clones and misses some; the assay was immunoSEQ multiplex PCR. The sample lists approximately 160,000 clones; roughly four fifths were seen once. The source material was peripheral blood. The receptors originated from a man aged 40-50 years who had recovered from COVID-19. Both conserved end residues are trimmed from each CDR3.

V: TRBV5-6; CDR3: ASSLGLAGGLEQY
V: TRBV10-3; CDR3: AISESRGNSPLH
V: TRBV11-2; CDR3: ASRERGRAPYEQY
V: TRBV6-5; CDR3: ASSLGRRTQETQY
V: TRBV7-8; CDR3: ASSFAGGYEQY
V: TRBV7-8; CDR3: ASSLTGTNYGYT
V: TRBV2; CDR3: AILTTGVETEAF
V: TRBV30; CDR3: AWRTETQAF
V: TRBV10-3; CDR3: AISLKWEQNGYT
V: TRBV5-5; CDR3: ASSLTTGAET
V: TRBV28; CDR3: ASSVTASYEQY
V: TRBV7-2; CDR3: ASSLDRGNEKLF
V: TRBV29-1; CDR3: SVEDIGARDGYT
V: TRBV19; CDR3: ASSISKNYGYT
V: TRBV16; CDR3: ASSQSVGSYEQY
V: TRBV29-1; CDR3: SVEGKPGLAGGRKF
V: TRBV5-6; CDR3: ASSQQGWYEQY
V: TRBV28; CDR3: ASSPHSTPNRDNEQF
V: TRBV25-1; CDR3: ASSVDSNYGYT
V: TRBV6-5; CDR3: ASSTRREVDTQY